What follows describes a single T cell receptor (beta chain). The data originate from a study of CD8 T cells in Susac syndrome. There are 16 residues in the CDR3. CDR1 and CDR2 from the germline V gene are LNHNV and YYDKDF (reference sequence). V lost 0 bases, J lost 7 bases, and 16 bases lay in between. With random hexamers, roughly 0.5 to 1 ug RNA was reverse transcribed. TCRdb re-derived calls from the immunoSEQ multiplex PCR reads in MiXCR, one entry per CDR3 protein. The repertoire holds about 84,000 distinct CDR3 sequences, with roughly 91% as singletons. TEMRA cells were enriched by FACS, and CD4+ and CD8+ T cells were negatively isolated.

The sample consisted of CD8+ T cells from PBMCs. The chain joins TRBV15 to TRBJ1-5; no firm D call. The sequence was obtained from a human donor in good health. CDR3 residues: CATSRDQSSGFQPQHF. The DNA for the CDR3 is TGTGCCACCAGCAGAGATCAGAGTTCGGGTTTCCAGCCCCAGCATTTT.